This TCR beta chain originates from a study of blood T cell repertoires in COVID-19. Study overall: Samples taken during acute and convalescent COVID-19 were collected in the United States, Italy and Spain. Nucleic acid was either cDNA or gDNA, and it came from T cells, B-cell-depleted T cells, or PBMCs.

Authors' data handling: Reference gene primer amplification yielded estimated nucleated cell counts. The assay was immunoSEQ multiplex PCR, and TCRdb's table has in-frame clones only and misses some. V and J calls and clone size follow that table, whereas D and trimming were derived from the DNA. Of 55,000 to 75,000 clones in the sample, roughly 80% were seen once. What was sequenced was peripheral blood. The clonotype comes from a man in his 70s who had recovered from COVID-19.

CDR3 DNA: TGTGCCATCAGACCGGGACTAGCTAACACCGGGGAGCTGTTTTTT. Its protein is CAIRPGLANTGELFF. This chain uses TRBV10-3 with TRBJ2-2, with 9 bases aligning to TRBD2. The CDR3 sequence is 15 residues long. V trimming: 6 bases; J trimming: 2 bases; junction bases outside the gene matches: 4. Germline assignment: CDR1 ENHRY and CDR2 SYGVKD.